This T cell receptor (beta chain) was captured by sequencing in a study of T cell repertoires in cytomegalovirus infection. Study-level background: CMV infection together with matching HLA type was indicated by public TCR beta signatures. Study-wide findings and caveats: Totalled public TCR beta family frequency picked out people who carried CMV plus the relevant HLA. Clonotype analysis showed dominance of the ex vivo response by HLA-C-restricted CMV-specific TCR beta clonotypes.

Of note for this clonotype: Its antigen is as yet unknown.

TCRdb re-analysed the reads in MiXCR, keeping a single row per CDR3 protein. The sample has 650,000 to 900,000 distinct CDR3 sequences; around a third are singletons. Germline trimming cut 2 bases from V and 2 bases from J; bases unmatched to any gene: 5. The germline CDR1 and CDR2 sequences are SNHLY and FYNNEI. This CDR3 contains 15 residues. The rearrangement links TRBV2 to TRBJ2-7; TRBD2 matches at 8 bases. The receptor was derived from a human donor in good health (CMV status not recorded). Some clones in this sample may be carry-over from other donors' samples. The sample in question was cultured CD8+ T cells from PBMCs, obtained from culture after CMV antigen stimulation. The CDR3 nucleotides read TGTGCCAGCAGTGAATACCGGGGGGGAGCCTACGAGCAGTACTTC. Its translation is CASSEYRGGAYEQYF.